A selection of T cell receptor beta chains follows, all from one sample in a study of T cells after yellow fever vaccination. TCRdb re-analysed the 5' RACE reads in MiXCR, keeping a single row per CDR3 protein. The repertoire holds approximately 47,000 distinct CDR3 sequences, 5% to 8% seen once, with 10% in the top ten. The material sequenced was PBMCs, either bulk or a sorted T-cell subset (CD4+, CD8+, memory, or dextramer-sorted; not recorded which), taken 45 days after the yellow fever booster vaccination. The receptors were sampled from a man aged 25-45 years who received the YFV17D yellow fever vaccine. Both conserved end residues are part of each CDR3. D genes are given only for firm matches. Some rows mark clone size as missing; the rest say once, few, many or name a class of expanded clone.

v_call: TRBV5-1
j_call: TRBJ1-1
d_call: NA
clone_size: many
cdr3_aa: CASSLVIQSNTEAFF
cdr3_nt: TGCGCCAGCAGCTTGGTTATACAGTCCAACACTGAAGCTTTCTTT

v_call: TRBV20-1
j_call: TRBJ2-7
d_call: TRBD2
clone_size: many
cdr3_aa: CSAREYTSGRYEQYF
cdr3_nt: TGCAGTGCTAGAGAATATACTAGCGGGAGGTACGAGCAGTACTTC

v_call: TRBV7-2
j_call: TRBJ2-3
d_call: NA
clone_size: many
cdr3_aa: CAGQRGERSDTQYF
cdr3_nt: TGTGCCGGACAGAGGGGGGAGCGATCAGATACGCAGTATTTT

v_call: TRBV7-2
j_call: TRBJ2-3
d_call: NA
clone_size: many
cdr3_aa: CASSPTFSTDTQYF
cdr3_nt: TGTGCCAGCAGCCCGACCTTTAGCACAGATACGCAGTATTTT

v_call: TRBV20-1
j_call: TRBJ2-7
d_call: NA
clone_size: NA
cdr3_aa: CSAPRDLNSYEQYF
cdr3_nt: TGCAGTGCTCCTCGGGACCTCAATTCCTACGAGCAGTACTTC

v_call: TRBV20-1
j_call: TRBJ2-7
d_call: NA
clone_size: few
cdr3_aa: CSATSDLYEQYF
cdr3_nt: TGCAGTGCTACTAGCGACCTTTACGAGCAGTACTTC

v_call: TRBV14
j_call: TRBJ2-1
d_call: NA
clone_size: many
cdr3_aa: CASSQDGSYNEQFF
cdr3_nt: TGTGCCAGCAGCCAAGATGGTAGCTACAATGAGCAGTTCTTC

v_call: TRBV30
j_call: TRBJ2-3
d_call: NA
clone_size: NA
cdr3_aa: CAWRWGDSTQYF
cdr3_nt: TGTGCCTGGAGGTGGGGGGACAGTACGCAGTATTTT

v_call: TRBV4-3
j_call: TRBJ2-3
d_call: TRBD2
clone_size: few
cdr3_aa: CASSQDSGRENTQYF
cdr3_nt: TGCGCCAGCAGCCAAGATTCTGGGCGGGAGAATACGCAGTATTTT

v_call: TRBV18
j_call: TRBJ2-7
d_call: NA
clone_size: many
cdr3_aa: CASSPPRLGSGSYEQYF
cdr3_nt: TGTGCCAGCTCACCACCCCGCCTTGGCTCCGGCTCCTACGAGCAGTACTTC